Following are 10 T cell receptor beta chains from one sample sequenced in a study of early stage breast cancer tumors. The assay was immunoSEQ multiplex PCR, and TCRdb's table has in-frame clones only and misses some. This table holds several thousand clones, about 62% found once. Sequencing input: normal breast tissue next to the tumor. These receptors were obtained from a person aged 50-59 years with breast cancer.

The V call is TRBV18, the J call TRBJ2-7; perhaps TRBD2 as D (5 bases). The CDR3 covers 15 residues. The V gene lost 1 base and the J gene lost 0 bases, with 10 bases spanning the gap. Germline V gives CDR1 KGHSH, CDR2 LQKENI. CDR3 nucleotides: TGTGCCAGCTCACCACAGAAGGAGGTCTCCTACGAGCAGTACTTC. Its protein is CASSPQKEVSYEQYF. Using reference TRBV18 and TRBJ2-7 for the parts outside the CDR3, the full variable domain is NAGVMQNPRHLVRRRGQEARLRCSPMKGHSHVYWYRQLPEEGLKFMVYLQKENIIDESGMPKERFSAEFPKEGPSILRIQQVVRGDSAAYFCASSPQKEVSYEQYFGPGTRLTVT.

The rearrangement links TRBV6-1 to TRBJ1-1, with a weak D call TRBD1 (5 bases). Germline CDR1 is MNHNS and CDR2 is SASEGT. V lost 3 bases and J 4 bases, leaving 9 bases between the germline ends. The CDR3 is made up of 13 amino acids. The CDR3 nucleotides read TGTGCCAGCAGTGAGTTAGGGGTCACTGAAGCTTTCTTT. Translation gives CASSELGVTEAFF.

V is TRBV7-8 and J is TRBJ2-1; D gene uncertain. This CDR3 contains 12 residues. Per the germline V gene, CDR1 is SGHVS and CDR2 is FQNEAQ. V lost 5 bases to trimming and J lost 9 bases, with 11 bases between them. CDR3 sequence (DNA): TGTGCCAGCAGCGGCAGTGTGGCTGAGCAGTTCTTC. It is translated as CASSGSVAEQFF.

This sequence joins TRBV19 and TRBJ1-2, with D maybe TRBD1 (5 bases). Looked up from germline, CDR1 is LNHDA and CDR2 is SQIVND (reference sequence). Trimming pared 8 bases from V and 8 bases from J, leaving 18 bases between. This CDR3 is built from 13 residues. DNA of the CDR3: TGTGCCAGTGCAAACTCGGACACCTGGGGCTACACCTTC. Translating gives CASANSDTWGYTF.

The V call is TRBV18, the J call TRBJ2-7, with TRBD2 matching 11 bases. The V and J ends lost 6 bases and 2 bases, in that order; junction bases with no gene match: 9. This CDR3 is 16 amino acids long. Per the germline V gene, CDR1 is KGHSH and CDR2 is LQKENI. DNA of the CDR3: TGTGCCAGCTCGAGCAGTGGGACTAGCGGTGCCTACGAGCAGTACTTC. This encodes CASSSSGTSGAYEQYF. The full variable domain, in which reference TRBV18 and TRBJ2-7 provide the parts outside the CDR3, is NAGVMQNPRHLVRRRGQEARLRCSPMKGHSHVYWYRQLPEEGLKFMVYLQKENIIDESGMPKERFSAEFPKEGPSILRIQQVVRGDSAAYFCASSSSGTSGAYEQYFGPGTRLTVT.

The chain carries TRBV5-4 and TRBJ2-5, with a possible D match to TRBD2 (5 bases). The V end lost 2 bases, the J end lost 5 bases, and 16 bases lay between the germline ends. The CDR3 is 15 amino acids. Germline CDR1 is SGHNT and CDR2 is YYREEE (reference sequence). The CDR3 sequence: CASSLKLVGSETQYF. CDR3 bases: TGTGCCAGCAGCTTAAAACTAGTTGGCTCTGAGACCCAGTACTTC.

J is TRBJ2-1 and V is TRBV10-1; D possibly corresponds to TRBD2 (5 bases). CDR3 length equals 17 residues. V shed 2 bases and J shed 5 bases, with 19 bases lying between them. Germline values: CDR1 WNHNN, CDR2 SYGVQD (reference sequence). The DNA for the CDR3 is TGCGCCAGCAGTGAGGCGAGGTCGAGGACTGGTGACAATGAGCAGTTCTTC. Its translation: CASSEARSRTGDNEQFF.

V and J are TRBV14 and TRBJ2-3, with D unclear. From germline, CDR1 is SGHDN and CDR2 FVKESK. The CDR3 runs 11 residues. The V end lost 5 bases, the J end lost 3 bases, and 3 bases lay between the germline ends. The CDR3 region is CASSYTDTQYF. The CDR3 coding sequence is TGTGCCAGCAGCTATACAGATACGCAGTATTTT.

Only a few counts were recorded for this clone. V and J are TRBV5-6 and TRBJ2-2; D gene ambiguous. CDR1 and CDR2 from the germline V gene are SGHDT and YYEEEE. V gave up 0 bases and J gave up 2 bases, with 8 bases separating them. The CDR3 extends over 15 amino acids. In DNA form, the CDR3 reads TGTGCCAGCAGCTTGGGGGGAACTAACACCGGGGAGCTGTTTTTT. Protein: CASSLGGTNTGELFF.

This clone was picked up one time. The chain joins TRBV10-2 to TRBJ2-7; TRBD1 agrees at 8 bases. Germline V gene data show CDR1 as WSHSY and CDR2 as SAAADI. The V and J ends lost 4 bases and 4 bases, in that order; junction bases with no gene match: 6. The CDR3 has 14 residues. CDR3 nucleotides: TGCGCCAGCAGTGGGCAGGGGGCGGCTTACGAGCAGTACTTC. Translating it yields CASSGQGAAYEQYF.